What follows are 21 T cell receptor beta chains derived from one specimen sequenced in a study of T cell responses to AZD1222 COVID-19 vaccine (TCRdb year 2021). According to the study, the label for this sample's time point signals: about 28 days (+/-7) after the second vaccine dose. To prepare the library, the immunoSEQ multiplex PCR assay was applied. TCRdb stores this immuneACCESS table with in-frame sequences only. Part of the clones is absent; in the studies checked, under half of the shortfall reflects unresolved V genes, and no reason is known for the rest. This sample lists 150,000 to 250,000 clones; about 94% were detected once. Of the sample, roughly 0.99% is held by the ten largest clones. The material was peripheral blood, obtained 28 days after the second AZD1222 dose. Receptors originate from an adult who received the AZD1222 COVID-19 vaccine.

CDR3 in DNA: TGTGCCAGCAGCCTTACGAACAGCGGCCGGGAAGCTTTCTTT. This gives the protein CASSLTNSGREAFF. The J gene is TRBJ1-1, the V gene TRBV9; D is ambiguous. Trimming removed 4 bases at V and 8 bases at J, with 18 bases between. The CDR3 is made up of 14 amino acids. Germline CDR1 and CDR2: SGDLS and YYNGEE.

This clone was detected only once. The rearrangement joins TRBV7-2 to TRBJ2-1; 8 bases map to TRBD2. This CDR3 contains 18 residues. V shed 3 bases and J 6 bases; nucleotides not matched to a gene: 16. CDR1 and CDR2 from the germline V gene are SGHTA and FQGNSA. Here the CDR3 DNA reads TGTGCCAGCAGCTTGCAGGGGCGAGCGGGGGCCATCTTCAATGAGCAGTTCTTC. This gives the protein CASSLQGRAGAIFNEQFF. Supplemented by reference TRBV7-2 and TRBJ2-1, the full variable domain reads GAGVSQSPSNKVTEKGKDVELRCDPISGHTALYWYRQSLGQGLEFLIYFQGNSAPDKSGLPSDRFSAERTGGSVSTLTIQRTQQEDSAVYLCASSLQGRAGAIFNEQFFGPGTRLTVL.

The chain links TRBV4-2 to TRBJ1-5; 11 positions match TRBD1. The trim removed 1 base at V and 7 bases at J, leaving 6 bases unmatched. In germline, CDR1 is LGHNA, CDR2 YNFKEQ. The CDR3 runs to 16 residues. Written as DNA, the CDR3 is TGTGCCAGCAGCCAAGGGACAGGGGGCTTAGGACAGCCCCAGCATTTT. Amino acid sequence: CASSQGTGGLGQPQHF.

V gene TRBV19 combines with J gene TRBJ1-5; D possibly corresponds to TRBD1 (6 bases). The germline CDR1 and CDR2 sequences are LNHDA and SQIVND (reference sequence). V shed 7 bases and J shed 1 base, with 14 bases lying between them. The CDR3 covers 15 residues. The CDR3 DNA reads TGTGCCAGTACAGGGGTAAAGGGAAGCAATCAGCCCCAGCATTTT. Translated: CASTGVKGSNQPQHF.

The chain carries TRBV5-4 and TRBJ1-6; D possibly corresponds to TRBD1 (5 bases). V was shortened by 1 base and J by 10 bases, with 9 bases between the two germline ends. The CDR3 totals 13 residues. Germline lookup yields CDR1 SGHNT and CDR2 YYREEE (reference sequence). The CDR3 coding sequence is TGTGCCAGCAGCTTGCAGGGAGGGTCACCCCTCCACTTT. Its protein product is CASSLQGGSPLHF.

V gene TRBV7-3 combines with J gene TRBJ2-5; 7 bases map to TRBD2. Germline CDR1 reads SGHTA; CDR2 reads FQGTGA. CDR3 length: 15 amino acids. Trimming cost V 5 bases and J 1 base; bases outside gene matches: 7. CDR3 amino acids: CASSLRGESQETQYF. The CDR3 DNA is TGTGCCAGCAGCCTTCGGGGGGAAAGCCAAGAGACCCAGTACTTC.

The chain is built from TRBV28 and TRBJ1-3, with D unclear. The CDR3 length is 12 residues. The germline V gene has CDR1 MDHEN and CDR2 SYDVKM. V was clipped by 6 bases and J by 0 bases, with 3 bases between them. CDR3 protein: CASRLSGNTIYF. The CDR3 region has the DNA TGTGCCAGCAGGCTCTCTGGAAACACCATATATTTT.

V and J are TRBV5-5 and TRBJ2-2, with 7 bases fitting TRBD1. Germline trimming cut 4 bases from V and 7 bases from J; bases unmatched to any gene: 7. CDR1 and CDR2 from the germline V gene are SGHKS and YYEKEE (reference sequence). The CDR3 sequence is 14 residues long. The CDR3 DNA reads as TGTGCCAGCAGCCGGGGACAGTTGGGCGGGGAGCTGTTTTTT. Its translation: CASSRGQLGGELFF.

This rearrangement joins TRBV28 to TRBJ1-1, with D uncertain. The CDR3 consists of 13 residues. Germline V gives CDR1 MDHEN, CDR2 SYDVKM. V was trimmed by 8 bases and J by 1 base, leaving 11 bases between them. The CDR3 DNA sequence: TGTGCCAGCGGAGGCCGTGGGAACACTGAAGCTTTCTTT. As protein: CASGGRGNTEAFF. The full variable domain, its missing parts supplied by reference TRBV28 and TRBJ1-1, is DVKVTQSSRYLVKRTGEKVFLECVQDMDHENMFWYRQDPGLGLRLIYFSYDVKMKEKGDIPEGYSVSREKKERFSLILESASTNQTSMYLCASGGRGNTEAFFGQGTRLTVV.

V gene TRBV27 combines with J gene TRBJ1-6, with D unclear. The length of the CDR3 is 13 residues. Germline CDR1 and CDR2: MNHEY and SMNVEV (reference sequence). Trimming removed 7 bases at V and 7 bases at J, with 11 bases between. The CDR3 DNA follows: TGTGCCAGCACCTGGAATCTCAATTCACCCCTCCACTTT. Its protein is CASTWNLNSPLHF.

V is TRBV2 and J is TRBJ1-1; D call uncertain. The CDR3 is 12 amino acids. The germline gives CDR1 SNHLY, CDR2 FYNNEI. The V end was cut by 3 bases, the J end by 7 bases, with 9 bases between. The CDR3 region is CASSDNRDEAFF. The CDR3 DNA reads as TGTGCCAGCAGTGATAACCGGGATGAAGCTTTCTTT.

The rearrangement links TRBV10-3 to TRBJ2-3, with TRBD1 matching over 8 bases. With V trimmed by 6 bases and J by 4 bases, 12 bases remained unmatched. The CDR3 covers 16 residues. Germline CDR1 is ENHRY and CDR2 is SYGVKD. The CDR3 sequence: CAIRERLAGGADTQYF. The CDR3 DNA reads as TGTGCCATCAGAGAAAGGTTGGCAGGGGGCGCAGATACGCAGTATTTT.

The chain employs TRBV18 and TRBJ1-3; 9 bases are a match to TRBD1. The CDR3 has 17 residues. V lost 6 bases and J lost 3; bases outside the gene matches: 12. The V gene's germline CDR1 is KGHSH and CDR2 LQKENI. Here the CDR3 reads CASSQQRLTGGGNTIYF. The CDR3 nucleotides read TGTGCCAGCTCCCAACAACGCCTGACAGGGGGTGGAAACACCATATATTTT.

This chain joins TRBV5-1 and TRBJ2-3; 8 nucleotides align to TRBD1. Germline V CDR1 and CDR2: SGHRS, YFSETQ. The length of the CDR3 is 14 residues. V was clipped by 4 bases and J by 5 bases; unmatched bases: 6. CDR3 nucleotides: TGCGCCAGCAGCACCGGACAGGGTTTAGATACGCAGTATTTT. Translated, it gives CASSTGQGLDTQYF. Drawing the rest from reference TRBV5-1 and TRBJ2-3, the complete variable domain is KAGVTQTPRYLIKTRGQQVTLSCSPISGHRSVSWYQQTPGQGLQFLFEYFSETQRNKGNFPGRFSGRQFSNSRSEMNVSTLELGDSALYLCASSTGQGLDTQYFGPGTRLTVL.

The chain joins TRBV24-1 to TRBJ2-7; a possible D gene is TRBD1 (6 bases). CDR3 length: 14 amino acids. Germline CDR1 KGHDR, CDR2 SFDVKD. Trimming removed 1 base at V and 6 bases at J, with 12 bases between. The CDR3 reads CATSDFGGSGEQYF. The DNA for the CDR3 is TGTGCCACCAGTGATTTTGGGGGCAGTGGCGAGCAGTACTTC.

With regard to this clone: An end of the junction differs from the germline gene, which may be a read error. The chain recombines TRBV7-8 with TRBJ2-5; TRBD2 might be the D (6 bases). CDR1 is SGHVS, CDR2 FQNEAQ, per germline. CDR3 length equals 15 residues. CDR3 in amino acids: CASTLLARGEETQYF. CDR3 nucleotides: TGTGCCAGCACCTTACTAGCTAGAGGGGAAGAGACCCAGTACTTC.

The rearrangement joins TRBV7-6 to TRBJ1-5; 7 bases agree with TRBD1. The V gene end was trimmed by 3 bases and the J gene end by 0 bases; junction bases not matched to a gene: 2. Germline CDR1 and CDR2: SGHVS and FNYEAQ. This CDR3 has 15 residues. DNA for the CDR3: TGTGCCAGCAGCTTGGGACAGAGTAGCAATCAGCCCCAGCATTTT. It translates to CASSLGQSSNQPQHF. Using reference TRBV7-6 and TRBJ1-5 for the parts outside the CDR3, the full variable domain is GAGVSQSPRYKVTKRGQDVALRCDPISGHVSLYWYRQALGQGPEFLTYFNYEAQQDKSGLPNDRFSAERPEGSISTLTIQRTEQRDSAMYRCASSLGQSSNQPQHFGDGTRLSIL.

The rearrangement links TRBV5-5 to TRBJ1-1; tentative D call: TRBD1 (6 bases). Germline assignment: CDR1 SGHKS and CDR2 YYEKEE (reference sequence). Trimming took 2 bases from V and 3 from J, leaving 14 bases between them. This CDR3 spans 15 amino acids. This chain's CDR3 is CASSFGGNWDTEAFF. Here the CDR3 DNA reads TGTGCCAGCAGCTTTGGGGGCAATTGGGACACTGAAGCTTTCTTT. The full variable domain, its missing parts supplied by reference TRBV5-5 and TRBJ1-1, is DAGVTQSPTHLIKTRGQQVTLRCSPISGHKSVSWYQQVLGQGPQFIFQYYEKEERGRGNFPDRFSARQFPNYSSELNVNALLLGDSALYLCASSFGGNWDTEAFFGQGTRLTVV.

This chain uses TRBV7-2 with TRBJ2-7; D unclear. CDR3 length equals 12 residues. Trimming shortened V by 1 base and J by 7 bases, and 8 bases separated the two germline ends. Per the germline V gene, CDR1 is SGHTA and CDR2 is FQGNSA. As DNA, the CDR3 is TGTGCCAGCAGCTTAGACTTCCAAGAGCAGTACTTC. This translates into CASSLDFQEQYF.

This clone was picked up one time. This chain connects TRBV10-3 to TRBJ2-7; 15 bases agree with TRBD2. J lost 6 bases, V lost 5 bases, and 8 bases had no gene match. The CDR3 consists of 16 residues. Germline V gives CDR1 ENHRY, CDR2 SYGVKD. This CDR3 is CAISRTSGGASVEQYF. CDR3 bases: TGTGCCATCAGTCGGACTAGCGGGGGGGCCAGCGTCGAGCAGTACTTC.

The chain has TRBV18 and TRBJ2-3, with TRBD2 identical over 15 bases. The CDR3 runs to 17 residues. The V segment lost 2 bases and the J segment 4 bases; nucleotides outside the gene matches: 4. Germline CDR1 KGHSH, CDR2 LQKENI. The CDR3 sequence: CASSPRTSGGASDTQYF. DNA for the CDR3: TGTGCCAGCTCACCAAGGACTAGCGGGGGGGCCTCAGATACGCAGTATTTT.